This entry describes one T cell receptor beta chain. Its target is not known. Germline CDR1 and CDR2: SNHLY and FYNNEI. This CDR3 region has 13 residues. The V and J ends lost 8 bases and 3 bases, in that order; junction bases with no gene match: 3. This sample was taken from a study of cytomegalovirus exposure and HLA in healthy donors. Notes on the study in general: V- and J-gene trimming in TCR beta was tied to a missense DCLRE1C variant by an analysis performed later.

The PCR had 60 Vbeta and 13 Jbeta primers. TCRdb's table, derived via immunoSEQ multiplex PCR, lists solely in-frame clones and lacks some. The sample contains tens of thousands of clones, just over 75% of which appear only once. Sequencing was done on a sample of PBMCs. The chain is built from TRBV2 and TRBJ2-3, with TRBD2 matching over 9 bases. The receptor's source is a man aged 45-60 years in good health and CMV-seronegative. Here the CDR3 DNA reads TGTGCCAGCGGCGGGGGGGCAACAGATACGCAGTATTTT. Translating it yields CASGGGATDTQYF.